Listed below are T cell receptor beta chains from one sample, sequenced in a study of vaccination and CD4 T cells after COVID-19. TCRdb reprocessed the PCR reads via MiXCR and lists one record per CDR3 protein. The sample records 13,000 or so distinct CDR3 sequences, 50% being singletons. These receptors lack a known antigen. The source material was CD4+ T cells from blood, cultured in vitro. These TCRs come from a human donor who had recovered from COVID-19. Both conserved end residues are part of each CDR3. A D gene is named only where the DNA matches it firmly. Clone size is stated in some rows and not others, as once, few, many or a class when expanded.

j_call: TRBJ1-4; clone_size: few; v_call: TRBV7-2; d_call: TRBD1; cdr3_nt: TGTGCCAGCAGCTCACAGGGGGCGGACGAAAAACTGTTTTTT; cdr3_aa: CASSSQGADEKLFF
j_call: TRBJ2-3; clone_size: .; v_call: TRBV11-2; d_call: TRBD2; cdr3_nt: TGTGCCAGCTCCCACCCGGGGGGGCATGGTACGCAGTATTTT; cdr3_aa: CASSHPGGHGTQYF
j_call: TRBJ1-2; clone_size: .; v_call: TRBV7-2; d_call: TRBD1; cdr3_nt: TGTGCCAGCAGCTGGGGCGGGACAGGGTATGGCTACACCTTC; cdr3_aa: CASSWGGTGYGYTF
j_call: TRBJ1-1; clone_size: .; v_call: TRBV6-1; d_call: .; cdr3_nt: TGTGCCAGCAGTGAAAGTCACGCCTTGAACACTGAAGCTTTCTTT; cdr3_aa: CASSESHALNTEAFF
j_call: TRBJ1-5; clone_size: few; v_call: TRBV7-2; d_call: TRBD1; cdr3_nt: TGTGCCAGCAGCTCACAGGGGGCTAGAGTTCAGCCCCAGCATTTT; cdr3_aa: CASSSQGARVQPQHF
j_call: TRBJ1-5; clone_size: .; v_call: TRBV6-2/TRBV6-3; d_call: TRBD1; cdr3_nt: TGTGCCAGCAGTTACACAGGGGGCAATCAGCCCCAGCATTTT; cdr3_aa: CASSYTGGNQPQHF
j_call: TRBJ1-2; clone_size: few; v_call: TRBV6-5; d_call: .; cdr3_nt: TGTGCCAGCAGTTACACCCGGACAAGGGGCCAGAACTATGGCTACACCTTC; cdr3_aa: CASSYTRTRGQNYGYTF
j_call: TRBJ2-7; clone_size: .; v_call: TRBV11-2; d_call: .; cdr3_nt: TGTGCCAGCAGCTTGGGGTCCTACGAGCAGTACTTC; cdr3_aa: CASSLGSYEQYF
j_call: TRBJ1-2; clone_size: .; v_call: TRBV19; d_call: .; cdr3_nt: TGTGCCAGTACCCAGGGGAGTTATGGCTACACCTTC; cdr3_aa: CASTQGSYGYTF
j_call: TRBJ2-1; clone_size: .; v_call: TRBV5-1; d_call: TRBD2; cdr3_nt: TGCGCCAGCAGCAAAACTAGCGGGGGGGCGAATGAGCAGTTCTTC; cdr3_aa: CASSKTSGGANEQFF
j_call: TRBJ1-5; clone_size: .; v_call: TRBV5-8; d_call: .; cdr3_nt: TGTGCCAGCAGCCCATCTGGTCCGGGGAGGCCCCAGCATTTT; cdr3_aa: CASSPSGPGRPQHF
j_call: TRBJ2-6; clone_size: .; v_call: TRBV6-5; d_call: .; cdr3_nt: TGTGCCAGCAGTTACTCCCGTGCTCCCGGGACAGCCAACGTCCTGACTTTC; cdr3_aa: CASSYSRAPGTANVLTF
j_call: TRBJ1-4; clone_size: .; v_call: TRBV29-1; d_call: .; cdr3_nt: TGCAGCGGCCGGGGACCGGGGGAAAAACTGTTTTTT; cdr3_aa: CSGRGPGEKLFF
j_call: TRBJ2-5; clone_size: .; v_call: TRBV4-3; d_call: .; cdr3_nt: TGCGCCAGCAGCCAAGAGCAGCAGGGGATGGGAGGGACGTACCAAGAGACCCAGTACTTC; cdr3_aa: CASSQEQQGMGGTYQETQYF
j_call: TRBJ2-2; clone_size: .; v_call: TRBV11-3; d_call: .; cdr3_nt: TGTGCCAGCAGCTTAGAAAAGGGGGGGCTTCCCGGGGAGCTGTTTTTT; cdr3_aa: CASSLEKGGLPGELFF
j_call: TRBJ2-1; clone_size: .; v_call: TRBV12-3/TRBV12-4; d_call: .; cdr3_nt: TGTGCCAGCAGTTTAGCGGGGGGGCGAAGTGAGCAGTTCTTC; cdr3_aa: CASSLAGGRSEQFF
j_call: TRBJ2-2; clone_size: few; v_call: TRBV2; d_call: .; cdr3_nt: TGTGCCAGCATGCTGGGAGGCAAAACCACCGGGGAGCTGTTTTTT; cdr3_aa: CASMLGGKTTGELFF
j_call: TRBJ2-7; clone_size: .; v_call: TRBV10-3; d_call: TRBD2; cdr3_nt: TGTGCCATTCAGACTAGCGGGGAGACAGGGCAGTACTTC; cdr3_aa: CAIQTSGETGQYF
j_call: TRBJ2-3; clone_size: few; v_call: TRBV7-9; d_call: .; cdr3_nt: TGTGCCAGCAGCCCCGTCGGCGGAGATACGCAGTATTTT; cdr3_aa: CASSPVGGDTQYF
j_call: TRBJ1-2; clone_size: .; v_call: TRBV6-5; d_call: .; cdr3_nt: TGTGCCAGCAGTTCTAGTAGCTATGGCTACACCTTC; cdr3_aa: CASSSSSYGYTF
j_call: TRBJ1-6; clone_size: few; v_call: TRBV6-1; d_call: .; cdr3_nt: TGTGCCAGCGGCGACAGCTCCTATAATTCACCCCTCCACTTT; cdr3_aa: CASGDSSYNSPLHF
j_call: TRBJ1-6; clone_size: once; v_call: TRBV6-5; d_call: .; cdr3_nt: TGTGCCAGCAGTTACTCGGGCGGAAAGAGCTCCTATAATTCACCCCTCCACTTT; cdr3_aa: CASSYSGGKSSYNSPLHF
j_call: TRBJ1-5; clone_size: .; v_call: TRBV6-1; d_call: .; cdr3_nt: TGTGCCAGCAGTGAAGCGCATGACGGGGGCCAGCCCCAGCATTTT; cdr3_aa: CASSEAHDGGQPQHF
j_call: TRBJ1-1; clone_size: .; v_call: TRBV11-3; d_call: .; cdr3_nt: TGTGCCAGCAGCCCCGGGACCGTGGGGATGAACACTGAAGCTTTCTTT; cdr3_aa: CASSPGTVGMNTEAFF
j_call: TRBJ2-2; clone_size: .; v_call: TRBV27; d_call: TRBD2; cdr3_nt: TGTGCCAGCGGGACTAGCGGGGGGGCCTTGTATGCCGGGGAGCTGTTTTTT; cdr3_aa: CASGTSGGALYAGELFF
j_call: TRBJ1-3; clone_size: .; v_call: TRBV30; d_call: TRBD1; cdr3_nt: TGTGCCTGGGGACAGGGGGCTCAAGTCACCATATATTTT; cdr3_aa: CAWGQGAQVTIYF
j_call: TRBJ1-1; clone_size: few; v_call: TRBV2; d_call: .; cdr3_nt: TGTGCCACCGTGCTGCAGGCTGAAGCTTTCTTT; cdr3_aa: CATVLQAEAFF
j_call: TRBJ2-5; clone_size: .; v_call: TRBV4-3; d_call: TRBD2; cdr3_nt: TGCGCCAGCAGCCAGGGACTAGCGGTTCAAGAGACCCAGTACTTC; cdr3_aa: CASSQGLAVQETQYF
j_call: TRBJ2-1; clone_size: .; v_call: TRBV24-1; d_call: TRBD1; cdr3_nt: TGTGCCACCAGTGATTTCCGGGACAGGCTCGGGCAGTTCTTC; cdr3_aa: CATSDFRDRLGQFF
j_call: TRBJ2-1; clone_size: .; v_call: TRBV5-1; d_call: .; cdr3_nt: TGCGCCAGCAGCTTGGCCGGAAGTTTATACAATGAGCAGTTCTTC; cdr3_aa: CASSLAGSLYNEQFF
j_call: TRBJ1-2; clone_size: few; v_call: TRBV7-9; d_call: TRBD1; cdr3_nt: TGTGCCAGCAGCTTAGACCTATTTGGGACAGCTCTAACCTTC; cdr3_aa: CASSLDLFGTALTF
j_call: TRBJ2-7; clone_size: .; v_call: TRBV18; d_call: .; cdr3_nt: TGTGCCAGCTCACCTCGGCAGGGCTGGTACGAGCAGTACTTC; cdr3_aa: CASSPRQGWYEQYF
j_call: TRBJ2-1; clone_size: .; v_call: TRBV12-3/TRBV12-4; d_call: .; cdr3_nt: TGTGCCAGCAGTCCCCGGACTGTCGATGAGCAGTTCTTC; cdr3_aa: CASSPRTVDEQFF
j_call: TRBJ2-2; clone_size: .; v_call: TRBV5-1; d_call: .; cdr3_nt: TGCGCCACTGCGGGGCTACCCCACACCGGGGAGCTGTTTTTT; cdr3_aa: CATAGLPHTGELFF
j_call: TRBJ2-2; clone_size: .; v_call: TRBV10-3; d_call: .; cdr3_nt: TGTGCCATCAGTGAGGACTCGGGCGGGGAGCTGTTTTTT; cdr3_aa: CAISEDSGGELFF
j_call: TRBJ1-6; clone_size: once; v_call: TRBV11-3; d_call: TRBD1; cdr3_nt: TGTGCCAGCTCCCTGGGACAGACCGTTTCACCCCTCCACTTT; cdr3_aa: CASSLGQTVSPLHF
j_call: TRBJ2-7; clone_size: few; v_call: TRBV20-1; d_call: .; cdr3_nt: TGCAGTGCCAACCAGCGGGCCGGCTACGAGCAGTACTTC; cdr3_aa: CSANQRAGYEQYF
j_call: TRBJ1-4; clone_size: .; v_call: TRBV2; d_call: .; cdr3_nt: TGTGCCAGCAGTGAAGCCCCGGGGTTTGATGAAAAACTGTTTTTT; cdr3_aa: CASSEAPGFDEKLFF
j_call: TRBJ2-3; clone_size: few; v_call: TRBV7-6; d_call: TRBD1; cdr3_nt: TGTGCCAGCAGCGACCAGGGGGCGCAAACCCCAGATACGCAGTATTTT; cdr3_aa: CASSDQGAQTPDTQYF
j_call: TRBJ1-3; clone_size: few; v_call: TRBV19; d_call: .; cdr3_nt: TGTGCCAGTAGTATCGGGCAGGAGGCAGGAAACACCATATATTTT; cdr3_aa: CASSIGQEAGNTIYF
j_call: TRBJ1-6; clone_size: few; v_call: TRBV20-1; d_call: TRBD1; cdr3_nt: TGCAGTGCTCAGGACAGGGGTCTCAATTCACCCCTCCACTTT; cdr3_aa: CSAQDRGLNSPLHF
j_call: TRBJ1-3; clone_size: .; v_call: TRBV11-2; d_call: .; cdr3_nt: TGTGCCAGCAGCTTAGGTCGGGGAGCGGTTGGAAACACCATATATTTT; cdr3_aa: CASSLGRGAVGNTIYF
j_call: TRBJ2-2; clone_size: few; v_call: TRBV5-4; d_call: .; cdr3_nt: TGTGCCAGCACCCCCCAGGGGGGGCGGAACGGGGAGCTGTTTTTT; cdr3_aa: CASTPQGGRNGELFF
j_call: TRBJ2-7; clone_size: .; v_call: TRBV6-2/TRBV6-3; d_call: .; cdr3_nt: TGTGCCAGCAGTTACTCCAGATACGAGCAGTACTTC; cdr3_aa: CASSYSRYEQYF
j_call: TRBJ1-5; clone_size: few; v_call: TRBV19; d_call: .; cdr3_nt: TGTGCCAGTAGTTTGGAGCTGGGTGTTGTCAGCGGGCCCCAGCATTTT; cdr3_aa: CASSLELGVVSGPQHF
j_call: TRBJ1-5; clone_size: .; v_call: TRBV19; d_call: .; cdr3_nt: TGTGCCAGTACCCTAGGGGGGGGCAATCAGCCCCAGCATTTT; cdr3_aa: CASTLGGGNQPQHF
j_call: TRBJ1-1; clone_size: .; v_call: TRBV11-1; d_call: .; cdr3_nt: TGTGCCAGCAGCTGGCAGAACACTGAAGCTTTCTTT; cdr3_aa: CASSWQNTEAFF
j_call: TRBJ2-3; clone_size: medium-sized; v_call: TRBV9; d_call: TRBD1; cdr3_nt: TGTGCCAGCAGCGTTGGACAGGGCGGGACAGATACGCAGTATTTT; cdr3_aa: CASSVGQGGTDTQYF
j_call: TRBJ2-7; clone_size: .; v_call: TRBV20-1; d_call: TRBD1; cdr3_nt: TGCAGTGCTAGCAAAGCCGGGACAGGGCGATCCTACGAGCAGTACTTC; cdr3_aa: CSASKAGTGRSYEQYF
j_call: TRBJ1-4; clone_size: .; v_call: TRBV6-1; d_call: .; cdr3_nt: TGTGCCAGCAACGGTCTCCGGGACTCACTTTTTCGAAAACTGTTTTTT; cdr3_aa: CASNGLRDSLFRKLFF
j_call: TRBJ2-3; clone_size: .; v_call: TRBV20-1; d_call: TRBD2; cdr3_nt: TGCAGTGCATACCCCTCCTATCGGGGGGGTACCTCAGATACGCAGTATTTT; cdr3_aa: CSAYPSYRGGTSDTQYF
j_call: TRBJ2-5; clone_size: .; v_call: TRBV2; d_call: .; cdr3_nt: TGTGCCAGCAGTGAACTTGGCGGCCAAGAGACCCAGTACTTC; cdr3_aa: CASSELGGQETQYF
j_call: TRBJ2-1; clone_size: .; v_call: TRBV10-3; d_call: .; cdr3_nt: TGTGCCATCAGTGAGCCCCATAGGGGGGAGATTGAGCAGTTCTTC; cdr3_aa: CAISEPHRGEIEQFF
j_call: TRBJ1-2; clone_size: .; v_call: TRBV7-2; d_call: .; cdr3_nt: TGTGCCAGCAGCTCCCGGGACCTAATCCCCGACGGATACACCTTC; cdr3_aa: CASSSRDLIPDGYTF
j_call: TRBJ1-5; clone_size: .; v_call: TRBV18; d_call: .; cdr3_nt: TGTGCCAGCTCACCTGGCACAAGGCAGCCCCAGCATTTT; cdr3_aa: CASSPGTRQPQHF
j_call: TRBJ1-2; clone_size: .; v_call: TRBV20-1; d_call: .; cdr3_nt: TGCAGTGCTAGAGATTCTTACATGAGGACTATTTATGGCTACACCTTC; cdr3_aa: CSARDSYMRTIYGYTF
j_call: TRBJ1-4; clone_size: .; v_call: TRBV20-1; d_call: TRBD1; cdr3_nt: TGCAGTGCTTCGACAGGGGGAGGTGAAAAACTGTTTTTT; cdr3_aa: CSASTGGGEKLFF
j_call: TRBJ2-7; clone_size: .; v_call: TRBV6-1; d_call: .; cdr3_nt: TGTGCCAGCAGAAGTCGGGACGGCTACGAGCAGTACTTC; cdr3_aa: CASRSRDGYEQYF